This entry concerns a single T cell receptor beta chain. Its specificity is unknown. The record originates from a study of T cells after yellow fever vaccination. Study outcomes and limitations: Sorted repertoires could include abundant contaminating clonotypes from bulk cells.

Germline V lookup: CDR1 LGHNA, CDR2 YSLEER. Trimming removed 0 bases at V and 3 bases at J, with 12 bases between. The length of the CDR3 is 15 residues. They built TCR cDNA with 5'RACE template switching, a step that put in a universal primer site and UMIs. A single record per CDR3 protein comes from TCRdb applying MiXCR to the 5' RACE reads. In the table there are around 63,000 distinct CDR3 sequences, 7.4% of which are singletons. The origin of this receptor is a man aged 25-40 years who received the YFV17D yellow fever vaccine. Sequenced here: CD8+ T cells sorted from PBMCs, sampled 15 days after the yellow fever booster vaccination. The gene calls are TRBV4-3 and TRBJ2-7; TRBD2 might be the D (5 bases). The CDR3 DNA follows: TGCGCCAGCAGCCAAGATGGCGGGCTCGGCTACGAGCAGTACTTC. Translated: CASSQDGGLGYEQYF.